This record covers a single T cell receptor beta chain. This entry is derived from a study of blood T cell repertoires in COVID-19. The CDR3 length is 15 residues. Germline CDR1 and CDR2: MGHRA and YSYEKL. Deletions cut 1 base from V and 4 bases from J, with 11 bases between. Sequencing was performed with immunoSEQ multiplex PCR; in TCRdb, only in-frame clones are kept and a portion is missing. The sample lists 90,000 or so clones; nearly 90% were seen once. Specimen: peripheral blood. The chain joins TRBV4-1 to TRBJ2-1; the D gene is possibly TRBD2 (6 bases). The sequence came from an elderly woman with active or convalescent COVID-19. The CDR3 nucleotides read TGCGCCAGCAGCCAAGCCGCCGCGGGGTACAATGAGCAGTTCTTC. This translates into CASSQAAAGYNEQFF.